This T cell receptor beta chain appears in the sequencing data of a study of metastatic and nonmetastatic thyroid tumors (dated by TCRdb to the early 2020s). Regarding the complete study: For patients with malignant and with benign thyroid disease, the researchers compared repertoires between peripheral blood samples and tumor or nodule tissue samples. The research as a whole found: In both blood and tumor samples, TCR beta diversity was reported to be significantly higher in malignant tumors than in benign nodules.

This clone was counted many times. The target of this receptor is not known. No much larger clone is present one base from it, and per-base qualities are unavailable. Reading the germline V gene gives CDR1 MDHEN and CDR2 SYDVKM. Reading from cysteine to phenylalanine, the CDR3 counts 14 amino acids. Here the CDR3 DNA is all that survives: 42 bases in frame from base 1. V sheds 3 bases and J sheds 4 bases, leaving 10 bases between their ends. The library was prepared using PCR. Data came from an Illumina HiSeq 4000. High-throughput sequencing was used to profile the TCR beta-chain CDR3 region of each patient. In the authors' own workflow: Drawing on CDR3 differences between clinicopathological groups, the researchers built a classifier meant to tell apart patients with distant-metastatic papillary thyroid cancer. The Shannon index was used to assess repertoire diversity, and the Morisita-Horn index was used to assess tumor-blood repertoire similarity. TCRdb applied fastp at Q25 and MiXCR to the public reads, then kept only in-frame beta chains. These V and J calls are TCRdb output, not the study's own analysis. The sample table holds around 30,000 clones, of which about an eighth were seen once. The ten largest make up 4.9% of the sample.

No patient had received any treatment before thyroid surgery. Using T-cell receptor beta sequencing, the researchers looked back retrospectively at clinical samples from patients, gathered between about 2012 and 2019. Sequencing used blood. The source is a female donor with papillary thyroid cancer or a benign thyroid nodule (not recorded which). Some clones in this sample may be carry-over from other donors' samples. The chain was built from TRBV28 and TRBJ1-5; 5 matching bases give a weak D call of TRBD1. The DNA sequence is as follows: TGTGCCAGCAGTTTTGGCGGGGCAAATCAGCCCCAGCATTTT. Its amino acids are CASSFGGANQPQHF.